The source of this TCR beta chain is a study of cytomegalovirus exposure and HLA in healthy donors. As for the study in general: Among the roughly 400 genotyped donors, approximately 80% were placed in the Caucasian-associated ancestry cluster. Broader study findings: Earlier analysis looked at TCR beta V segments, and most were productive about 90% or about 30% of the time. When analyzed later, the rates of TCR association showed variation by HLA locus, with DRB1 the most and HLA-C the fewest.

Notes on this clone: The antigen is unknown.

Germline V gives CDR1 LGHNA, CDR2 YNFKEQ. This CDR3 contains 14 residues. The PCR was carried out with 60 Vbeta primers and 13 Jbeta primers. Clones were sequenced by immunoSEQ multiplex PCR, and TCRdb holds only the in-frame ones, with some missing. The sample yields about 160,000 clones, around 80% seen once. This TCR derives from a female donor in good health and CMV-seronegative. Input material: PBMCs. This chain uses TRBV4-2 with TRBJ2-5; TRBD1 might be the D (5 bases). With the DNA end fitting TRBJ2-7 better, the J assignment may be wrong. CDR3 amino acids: CASSQGQGHYEQYF. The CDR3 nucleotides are TGTGCCAGCAGCCAAGGTCAGGGCCACTACGAGCAGTACTTC.